This T cell receptor (beta chain) emerged from a study of post-analysis software for immune sequencing data. Study context: There were relapsing-remitting, secondary progressive and progressive-relapsing multiple sclerosis among the disease courses included.

Study-level results: Normalized Chao1 diversity was significantly lower in multiple sclerosis patients than in controls. Several TRBV segments, TRBV5-6, TRBV5-1 and TRBV20-1 among them, were found more frequent in patients than controls.

This clonotype was detected a few times. Antigen unknown. V lost 2 bases, J lost 5 bases, and 15 bases lay in between. CDR1 and CDR2 from the germline V gene are WSHSY and SAAADI. CDR3 length equals 15 residues. Included in the TCR beta cDNA libraries were unique molecular identifiers. The source material, about 0.9 to 11 million T cells, gave rise to roughly 0.5 million cDNA molecules. From the PCR reads, TCRdb called clonotypes with MiXCR, one entry per CDR3 protein. The sample contains about 180,000 distinct CDR3 sequences, 30% of which appear only once. The chain couples TRBV10-2 to TRBJ2-5, with a tentative D call TRBD1 (7 bases). Sequenced: blood. The sequence came from a girl aged 5-17 years with multiple sclerosis. As DNA, the CDR3 is TGCGCCAGCAGTGAGGGAGGGACAGCAGGGGAGACCCAGTACTTC. It translates to CASSEGGTAGETQYF.